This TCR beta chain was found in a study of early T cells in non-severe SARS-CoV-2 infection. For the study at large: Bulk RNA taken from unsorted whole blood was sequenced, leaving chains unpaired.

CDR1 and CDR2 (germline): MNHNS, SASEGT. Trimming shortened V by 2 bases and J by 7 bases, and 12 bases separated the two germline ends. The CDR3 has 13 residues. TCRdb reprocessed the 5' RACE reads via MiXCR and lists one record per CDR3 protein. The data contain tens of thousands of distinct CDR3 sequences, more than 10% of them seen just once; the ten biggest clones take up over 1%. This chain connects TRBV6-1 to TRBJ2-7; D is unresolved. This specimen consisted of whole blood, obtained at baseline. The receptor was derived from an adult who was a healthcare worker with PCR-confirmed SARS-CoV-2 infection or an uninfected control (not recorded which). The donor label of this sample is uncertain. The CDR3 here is CASSEYFLGEQYV. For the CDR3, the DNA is TGTGCCAGCAGTGAATATTTTTTGGGGGAGCAGTACGTC.